These T cell receptor beta chains were read from a single sample in a study of T cell responses to AZD1222 COVID-19 vaccine. Profiling relied on immunoSEQ multiplex PCR, and the TCRdb table lists in-frame clones only, not all of them. The table records some 22,000 clones, roughly 80% of them present only once. Specimen: peripheral blood, collected on day 0 of AZD1222 vaccination. The receptors were gathered from an adult in good health. Each CDR3 is given with its conserved first and last residue. Each record gives: CDR3 length, clone size, V gene, J gene, D gene, CDR3 DNA, CDR3 protein. D genes are given only for firm matches. Size tells how often a clone was seen (once, few, many) or the class of an expanded clone, and some rows leave it out.

cdr3_length: 18; clone_size: .; v_call: TRBV28; j_call: TRBJ2-1; d_call: .; cdr3_nt: TGTGCCAGCAGTTTAGATTTGGTGGGGGGCGGGTCCTACAATGAGCAGTTCTTC; cdr3_aa: CASSLDLVGGGSYNEQFF
cdr3_length: 13; clone_size: .; v_call: TRBV5-1; j_call: TRBJ1-5; d_call: .; cdr3_nt: TGCGCCAGCAGCTTTGAAAGAAATCAGCCCCAGCATTTT; cdr3_aa: CASSFERNQPQHF
cdr3_length: 13; clone_size: .; v_call: TRBV7-2; j_call: TRBJ1-4; d_call: TRBD1; cdr3_nt: TGTGCCAGCATGACAGGGGGAGGGGAAAAACTGTTTTTT; cdr3_aa: CASMTGGGEKLFF
cdr3_length: 12; clone_size: .; v_call: TRBV19; j_call: TRBJ2-1; d_call: .; cdr3_nt: TGTGCCAGTAGTATCGGGGACAATGAGCAGTTCTTC; cdr3_aa: CASSIGDNEQFF
cdr3_length: 15; clone_size: .; v_call: TRBV7-2; j_call: TRBJ2-2; d_call: .; cdr3_nt: TGTGCCAGCAGTCCAAGCAGGGCGAACACCGGGGAGCTGTTTTTT; cdr3_aa: CASSPSRANTGELFF
cdr3_length: 14; clone_size: .; v_call: TRBV10-3; j_call: TRBJ2-1; d_call: TRBD1; cdr3_nt: TGTGCCATCAGAACAGGGGAAGGGAACAATGAGCAGTTCTTC; cdr3_aa: CAIRTGEGNNEQFF
cdr3_length: 13; clone_size: once; v_call: TRBV30; j_call: TRBJ1-2; d_call: .; cdr3_nt: TGTGCCTGGAGTGTCAAAGGGAGCTATGGCTACACCTTC; cdr3_aa: CAWSVKGSYGYTF
cdr3_length: 13; clone_size: .; v_call: TRBV18; j_call: TRBJ1-5; d_call: TRBD1; cdr3_nt: TGTGCCAGCTCAGACAGGGCCAATCAGCCCCAGCATTTT; cdr3_aa: CASSDRANQPQHF
cdr3_length: 15; clone_size: once; v_call: TRBV19; j_call: TRBJ1-6; d_call: .; cdr3_nt: TGTGCCAGTACTCTAGACCTTCGCCATAATTCACCCCTCCACTTT; cdr3_aa: CASTLDLRHNSPLHF
cdr3_length: 15; clone_size: .; v_call: TRBV6-5; j_call: TRBJ1-2; d_call: .; cdr3_nt: TGTGCCAGCAGTTACTCGAACGGGGCACGCTATGGCTACACCTTC; cdr3_aa: CASSYSNGARYGYTF
cdr3_length: 14; clone_size: .; v_call: TRBV19; j_call: TRBJ1-6; d_call: .; cdr3_nt: TGTGCCAGTAGTGCCGGACGGGGGTGGTCACCCCTCCACTTT; cdr3_aa: CASSAGRGWSPLHF
cdr3_length: 16; clone_size: .; v_call: TRBV7-9; j_call: TRBJ2-1; d_call: TRBD2; cdr3_nt: TGTGCCAGCAGCTTAGTACTAGCGGGGTCCTACAATGAGCAGTTCTTC; cdr3_aa: CASSLVLAGSYNEQFF
cdr3_length: 14; clone_size: .; v_call: TRBV9; j_call: TRBJ2-5; d_call: .; cdr3_nt: TGTGCCAGCAGCGTAGACGGGATGTCAGAGACCCAGTACTTC; cdr3_aa: CASSVDGMSETQYF
cdr3_length: 16; clone_size: .; v_call: TRBV15; j_call: TRBJ1-5; d_call: .; cdr3_nt: TGTGCCACCAGCAGAGATTCTTGGACAGAGAATCAGCCCCAGCATTTT; cdr3_aa: CATSRDSWTENQPQHF
cdr3_length: 15; clone_size: .; v_call: TRBV9; j_call: TRBJ2-7; d_call: TRBD1; cdr3_nt: TGTGCCAGCAGCAACGGACAGGTTGTCCCGGAGGAGCAGTACTTC; cdr3_aa: CASSNGQVVPEEQYF
cdr3_length: 16; clone_size: .; v_call: TRBV5-3; j_call: TRBJ1-5; d_call: TRBD1; cdr3_nt: TGTGCCAGAAGTCTCGGACAGGATAATAGCAATCAGCCCCAGCATTTT; cdr3_aa: CARSLGQDNSNQPQHF
cdr3_length: 17; clone_size: .; v_call: TRBV4-1; j_call: TRBJ2-3; d_call: .; cdr3_nt: TGCGCCAGCAGCCAAGTCGGAGGCAAGGCACGCACAGATACGCAGTATTTT; cdr3_aa: CASSQVGGKARTDTQYF
cdr3_length: 15; clone_size: .; v_call: TRBV24-1; j_call: TRBJ2-3; d_call: TRBD2; cdr3_nt: TGTGCCACCAGTGACAATGGACTAGCTTCAGATACGCAGTATTTT; cdr3_aa: CATSDNGLASDTQYF
cdr3_length: 15; clone_size: .; v_call: TRBV28; j_call: TRBJ1-1; d_call: .; cdr3_nt: TGTGCCAGCAGCTCTCCGACCGATGTGAACACTGAAGCTTTCTTT; cdr3_aa: CASSSPTDVNTEAFF
cdr3_length: 14; clone_size: .; v_call: TRBV19; j_call: TRBJ2-1; d_call: TRBD2; cdr3_nt: TGTGCCAGTAGGACTAGCGGGGGAGACAATGAGCAGTTCTTC; cdr3_aa: CASRTSGGDNEQFF
cdr3_length: 16; clone_size: .; v_call: TRBV7-9; j_call: TRBJ1-2; d_call: .; cdr3_nt: TGTGCCAGCAGCGGACGAGACAGGTTCCTGAACTATGGCTACACCTTC; cdr3_aa: CASSGRDRFLNYGYTF
cdr3_length: 13; clone_size: .; v_call: TRBV2; j_call: TRBJ2-2; d_call: .; cdr3_nt: TGTGCCAGCAATCCACAGGGAGCAGGGGAGCTGTTTTTT; cdr3_aa: CASNPQGAGELFF